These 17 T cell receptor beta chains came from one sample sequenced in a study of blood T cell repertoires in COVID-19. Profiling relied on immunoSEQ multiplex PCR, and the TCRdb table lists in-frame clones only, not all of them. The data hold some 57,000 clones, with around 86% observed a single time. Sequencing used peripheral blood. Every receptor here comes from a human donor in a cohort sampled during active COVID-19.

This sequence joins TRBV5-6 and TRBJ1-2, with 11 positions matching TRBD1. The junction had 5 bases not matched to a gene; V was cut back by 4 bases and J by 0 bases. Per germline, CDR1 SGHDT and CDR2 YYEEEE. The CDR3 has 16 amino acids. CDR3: CASSGQGATANYGYTF. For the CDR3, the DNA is TGTGCCAGCAGCGGACAGGGGGCGACAGCTAACTATGGCTACACCTTC.

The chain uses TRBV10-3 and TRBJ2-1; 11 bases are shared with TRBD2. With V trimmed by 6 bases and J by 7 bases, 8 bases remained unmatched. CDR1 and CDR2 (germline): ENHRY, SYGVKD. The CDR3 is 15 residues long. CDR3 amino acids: CAIRELAGVGNEQFF. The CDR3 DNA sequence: TGTGCCATCAGAGAACTAGCGGGAGTCGGGAATGAGCAGTTCTTC.

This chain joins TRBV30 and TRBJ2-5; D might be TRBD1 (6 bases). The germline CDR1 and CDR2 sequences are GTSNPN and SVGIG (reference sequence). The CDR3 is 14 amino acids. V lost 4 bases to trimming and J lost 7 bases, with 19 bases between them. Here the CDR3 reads CAWTPGQPRGTQYF. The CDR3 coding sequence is TGTGCCTGGACACCGGGACAACCACGGGGGACCCAGTACTTC.

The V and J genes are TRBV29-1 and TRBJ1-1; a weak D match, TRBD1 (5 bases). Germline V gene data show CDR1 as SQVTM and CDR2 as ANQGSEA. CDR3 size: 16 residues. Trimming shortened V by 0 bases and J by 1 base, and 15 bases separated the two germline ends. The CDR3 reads CSVEDRAGVSNTEAFF. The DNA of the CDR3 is TGCAGCGTTGAAGATCGCGCGGGGGTCTCGAACACTGAAGCTTTCTTT.

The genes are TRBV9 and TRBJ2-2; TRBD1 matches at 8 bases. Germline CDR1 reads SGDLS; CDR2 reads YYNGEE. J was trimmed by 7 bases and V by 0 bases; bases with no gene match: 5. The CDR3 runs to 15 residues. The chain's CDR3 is CASSVAQGANGELFF. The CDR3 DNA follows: TGTGCCAGCAGCGTAGCTCAGGGGGCGAACGGGGAGCTGTTTTTT.

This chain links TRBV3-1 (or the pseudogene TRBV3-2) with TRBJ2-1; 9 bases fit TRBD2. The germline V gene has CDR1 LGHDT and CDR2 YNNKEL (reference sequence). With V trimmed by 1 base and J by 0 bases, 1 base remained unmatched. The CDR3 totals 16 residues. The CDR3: CASSQGGGGSYNEQFF. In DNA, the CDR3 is TGTGCCAGCAGCCAAGGCGGGGGGGGCTCCTACAATGAGCAGTTCTTC.

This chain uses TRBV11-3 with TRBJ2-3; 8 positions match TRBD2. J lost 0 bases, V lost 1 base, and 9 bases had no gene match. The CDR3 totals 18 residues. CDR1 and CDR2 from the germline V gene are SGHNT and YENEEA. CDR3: CASSLGSAGGPSTDTQYF. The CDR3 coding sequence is TGTGCCAGCAGCTTAGGGTCGGCGGGAGGCCCGAGCACAGATACGCAGTATTTT. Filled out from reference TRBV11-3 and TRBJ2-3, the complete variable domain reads EAGVVQSPRYKIIEKKQPVAFWCNPISGHNTLYWYLQNLGQGPELLIRYENEEAVDDSQLPKDRFSAERLKGVDSTLKIQPAELGDSAVYLCASSLGSAGGPSTDTQYFGPGTRLTVL.

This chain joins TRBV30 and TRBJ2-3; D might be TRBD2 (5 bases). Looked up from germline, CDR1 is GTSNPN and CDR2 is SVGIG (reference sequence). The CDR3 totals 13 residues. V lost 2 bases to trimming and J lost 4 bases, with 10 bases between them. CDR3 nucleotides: TGTGCCTGGAGTCTTCGGGGTCCAGATACGCAGTATTTT. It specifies CAWSLRGPDTQYF.

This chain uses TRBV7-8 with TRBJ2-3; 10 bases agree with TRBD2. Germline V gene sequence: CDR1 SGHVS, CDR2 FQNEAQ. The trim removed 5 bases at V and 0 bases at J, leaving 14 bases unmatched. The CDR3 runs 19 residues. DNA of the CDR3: TGTGCCAGCAGCCGTCGACTAGCGGGTGACACTACTAGCACAGATACGCAGTATTTT. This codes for CASSRRLAGDTTSTDTQYF.

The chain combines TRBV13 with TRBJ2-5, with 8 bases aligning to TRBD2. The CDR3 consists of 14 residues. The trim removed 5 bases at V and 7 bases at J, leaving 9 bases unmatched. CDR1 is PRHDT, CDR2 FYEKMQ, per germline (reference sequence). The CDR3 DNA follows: TGTGCCAGCAGCCAACCGGGACTAGGGTCGACCCAGTACTTC. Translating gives CASSQPGLGSTQYF.

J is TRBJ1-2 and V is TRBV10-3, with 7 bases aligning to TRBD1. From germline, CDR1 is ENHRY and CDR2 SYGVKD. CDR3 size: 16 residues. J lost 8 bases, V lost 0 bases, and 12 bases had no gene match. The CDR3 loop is CAISESGVGGRDGYTF. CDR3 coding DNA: TGTGCCATCAGTGAGTCTGGAGTAGGGGGCCGGGACGGCTACACCTTC.

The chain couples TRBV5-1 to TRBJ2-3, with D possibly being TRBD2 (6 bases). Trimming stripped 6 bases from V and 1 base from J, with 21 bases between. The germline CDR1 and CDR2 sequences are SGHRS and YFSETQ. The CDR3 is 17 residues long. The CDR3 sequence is CASTQNLARRGTDTQYF. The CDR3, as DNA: TGCGCCAGCACCCAAAATCTAGCGCGAAGGGGCACAGATACGCAGTATTTT.

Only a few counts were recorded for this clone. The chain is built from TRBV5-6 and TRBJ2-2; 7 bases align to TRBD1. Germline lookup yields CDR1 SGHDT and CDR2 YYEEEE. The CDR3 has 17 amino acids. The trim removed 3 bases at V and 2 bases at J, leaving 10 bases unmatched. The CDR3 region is CASSSIFRQGNTGELFF. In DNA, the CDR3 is TGTGCCAGCAGCTCTATCTTTAGACAGGGCAACACCGGGGAGCTGTTTTTT. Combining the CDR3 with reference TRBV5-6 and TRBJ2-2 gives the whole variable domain DAGVTQSPTHLIKTRGQQVTLRCSPKSGHDTVSWYQQALGQGPQFIFQYYEEEERQRGNFPDRFSGHQFPNYSSELNVNALLLGDSALYLCASSSIFRQGNTGELFFGEGSRLTVL.

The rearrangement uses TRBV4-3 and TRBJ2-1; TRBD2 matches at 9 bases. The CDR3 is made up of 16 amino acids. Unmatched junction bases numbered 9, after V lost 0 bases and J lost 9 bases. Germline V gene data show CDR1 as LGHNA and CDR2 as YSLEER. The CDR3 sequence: CASSQDPGLAPGEQFF. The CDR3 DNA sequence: TGCGCCAGCAGCCAAGATCCCGGACTAGCGCCCGGTGAGCAGTTCTTC.

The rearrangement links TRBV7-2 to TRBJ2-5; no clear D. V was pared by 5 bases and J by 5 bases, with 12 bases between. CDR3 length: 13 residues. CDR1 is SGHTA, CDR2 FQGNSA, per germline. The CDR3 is CASSQITGETQYF. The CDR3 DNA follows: TGTGCCAGCAGCCAAATTACCGGGGAGACCCAGTACTTC.

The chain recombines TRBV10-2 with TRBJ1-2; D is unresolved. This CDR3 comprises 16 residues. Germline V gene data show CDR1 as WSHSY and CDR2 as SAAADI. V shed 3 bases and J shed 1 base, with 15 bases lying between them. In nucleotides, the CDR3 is TGCGCCAGCAGTGACGGTAGCAGCAGTGATAACTATGGCTACACCTTC. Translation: CASSDGSSSDNYGYTF.

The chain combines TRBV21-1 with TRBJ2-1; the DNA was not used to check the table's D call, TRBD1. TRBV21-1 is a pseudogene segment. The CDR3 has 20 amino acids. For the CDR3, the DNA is TGTGCCAGCAGCTACGAGCTTCCTTACAGGGGTCCCCAAAATTACAATGAGCAGTTCTTC. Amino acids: CASSYELPYRGPQNYNEQFF.